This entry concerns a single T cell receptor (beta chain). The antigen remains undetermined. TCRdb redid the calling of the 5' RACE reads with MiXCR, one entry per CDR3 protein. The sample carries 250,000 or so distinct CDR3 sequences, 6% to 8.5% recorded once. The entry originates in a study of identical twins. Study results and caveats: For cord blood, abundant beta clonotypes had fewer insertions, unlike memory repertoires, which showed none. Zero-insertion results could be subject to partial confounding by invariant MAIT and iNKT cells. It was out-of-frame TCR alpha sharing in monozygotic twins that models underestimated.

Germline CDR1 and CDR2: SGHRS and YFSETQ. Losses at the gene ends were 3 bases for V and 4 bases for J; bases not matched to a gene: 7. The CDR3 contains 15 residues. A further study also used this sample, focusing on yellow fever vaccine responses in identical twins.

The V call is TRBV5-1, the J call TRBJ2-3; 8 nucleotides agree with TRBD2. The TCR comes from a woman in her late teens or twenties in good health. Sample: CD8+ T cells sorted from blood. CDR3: CASSWTGGQADTQYF. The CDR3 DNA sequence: TGCGCCAGCAGCTGGACGGGAGGGCAGGCAGATACGCAGTATTTT.